This TCR beta chain was identified during a study of blood T cell repertoires in COVID-19 (dated by TCRdb to about 2020). Notes on the research overall: The collaborator samples originated in the United States, Italy and Spain and spanned the acute and convalescent phases of COVID-19. The prospective study material was composed of cDNA or gDNA derived from T cells, B-cell-depleted T cells, or PBMCs. The dataset comprised deeply sampled blood TCRbeta repertoires from subjects exposed to, actively infected with, or recovered from COVID-19. The repertoires were released in a freely available public database intended as a resource for research on the immune response to SARS-CoV-2. Samples were obtained from the ongoing ImmuneRACE study (first 160 participants) and from 1,254 subjects provided by 6 global collaborators. A de-identified subject ID, COVID-19 status, age in years and sex were almost always included in the sample metadata. Where available, HLA class I and class II types were obtained from metadata supplied by the sample provider rather than from assay-based typing. The investigation overall reported the following: Clinical and demographic metadata were provided uncurated, with the amount varying by source and participant.

Whole blood was collected in K2EDTA tubes by collaborating institutions according to the institutions' own protocols. For TCRbeta analysis, collaborators shipped samples in one of three forms: frozen whole blood, isolated PBMCs, or DNA extracted from either of those sample types. Counted from cysteine to phenylalanine, this CDR3 has 15 amino acids. Solely the CDR3 DNA is kept, with 45 bases framed from the first base. Trimmed from V: 2 bases; trimmed from J: 2 bases; junction bases lacking a gene match: 5. Sequences SGHNT (CDR1) and YYREEE (CDR2) are obtained from the germline V gene (reference sequence). TCRbeta CDR3 regions were amplified from genomic DNA using the immunoSEQ Assay, a bias-controlled multiplex PCR. Per the authors' processing: The number of nucleated cells in each sample was estimated by amplification of reference gene primers within the assay. To quantify the absolute abundance of each unique TCRbeta CDR3 rearrangement, sequence reads were collapsed and filtered. For each sample, productive Simpson clonality was calculated as the square root of Simpson's diversity index across productive rearrangements. The table was pulled from immuneACCESS by TCRdb, which kept in-frame rearrangements only. Such tables lose some clones; where checked, under half of the loss comes from unresolved V genes, and the rest has no known cause. V and J calls and clone size follow that table, whereas D and trimming were derived from the DNA. This sample holds roughly 260,000 clones; roughly 80% were observed only once. Around 4.1% of the sample goes to the ten largest clones.

This clone was observed once. Its antigen is unknown. Nothing much larger sits one base from this clone, and base qualities are not available. The sequence derives from a woman in her 40s with active or convalescent COVID-19. The rearranged segments are TRBV5-4 and TRBJ2-3; 7 junctional bases match TRBD2. Material: peripheral blood. The CDR3 region: CASSLKAGFTDTQYF. The sequenced DNA: TGTGCCAGCAGCTTAAAAGCGGGGTTCACAGATACGCAGTATTTT.